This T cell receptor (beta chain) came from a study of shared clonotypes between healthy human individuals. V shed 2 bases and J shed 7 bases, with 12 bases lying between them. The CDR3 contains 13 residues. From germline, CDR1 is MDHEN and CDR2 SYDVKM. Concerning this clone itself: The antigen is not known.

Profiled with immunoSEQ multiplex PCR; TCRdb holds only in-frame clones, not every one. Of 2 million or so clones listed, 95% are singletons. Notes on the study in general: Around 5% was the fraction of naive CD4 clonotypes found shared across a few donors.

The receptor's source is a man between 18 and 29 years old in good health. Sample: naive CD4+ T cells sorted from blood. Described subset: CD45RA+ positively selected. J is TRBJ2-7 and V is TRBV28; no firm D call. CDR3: CASSLRSVGEQYF. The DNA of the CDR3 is TGTGCCAGCAGTTTACGAAGCGTAGGGGAGCAGTACTTC. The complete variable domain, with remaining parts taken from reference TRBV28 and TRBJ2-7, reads DVKVTQSSRYLVKRTGEKVFLECVQDMDHENMFWYRQDPGLGLRLIYFSYDVKMKEKGDIPEGYSVSREKKERFSLILESASTNQTSMYLCASSLRSVGEQYFGPGTRLTVT.